The 27 T cell receptor beta chains reported below all come from one sample, sequenced in a study of T cell repertoires in cytomegalovirus infection. Their target antigens are unknown. TCRdb re-derived calls from the reads in MiXCR, one entry per CDR3 protein. The sample records 7,500 to 9,500 distinct CDR3 sequences, roughly 50% being singletons. The sequencing input was PBMCs, sequenced either directly or after in vitro stimulation (not recorded which). The receptors stem from a human donor in good health (CMV status not recorded). Some clones in this sample may be carry-over from other donors' samples.

As to this clonotype: This may stem from a read error, because a much larger clone lies one nucleotide away. V is TRBV12-3 or TRBV12-4 and J is TRBJ1-1; D gene uncertain. The CDR3 extends over 11 amino acids. The germline V and J ends were trimmed by 6 bases and 7 bases, with 9 bases remaining between them. The CDR3 loop reads CASSLGSEAFF. As DNA, the CDR3 is TGTGCCAGCAGCCTAGGTAGTGAAGCTTTCTTT.

This clonotype is judged medium-sized. This chain connects TRBV6-1 to TRBJ2-7; weak D call: TRBD2 (6 bases). The CDR3 covers 14 residues. V was clipped by 4 bases and J by 3 bases, with 13 bases between them. The germline CDR1 and CDR2 sequences are MNHNS and SASEGT. The CDR3 region has the DNA TGTGCCAGCAGTGGATGGGAGGACCACTACGAGCAGTACTTC. Encoded protein: CASSGWEDHYEQYF.

This clonotype appeared a few times. The gene calls are TRBV11-2 and TRBJ2-1; D is possibly TRBD1 or TRBD2 (5 bases each). The CDR3 contains 14 residues. Germline V lookup: CDR1 SGHAT, CDR2 FQNNGV. With 1 base removed from V and 7 bases from J, the gap between germline ends came to 11 bases. The DNA of the CDR3 is TGTGCCAGCAGCTTAGTCCGGGGCGGGAATGAGCAGTTCTTC. Translation gives CASSLVRGGNEQFF.

This clonotype was counted only a few times. The gene calls are TRBV7-2 and TRBJ2-3; 8 bases line up with TRBD2. V shed 5 bases and J 5 bases; nucleotides not matched to a gene: 12. The germline V gene encodes CDR1 SGHTA and CDR2 FQGNSA. The CDR3 extends over 16 amino acids. CDR3 in DNA: TGTGCCAGCAGCCGACTTAGCGGGGCTCGGGGAGATACGCAGTATTTT. Translating it yields CASSRLSGARGDTQYF.

This sequence joins TRBV11-3 and TRBJ2-1; 9 nucleotides match TRBD2. Trimming took 5 bases from V and 7 from J; bases not matched to a gene: 6. This CDR3 region has 14 residues. Germline-derived CDR1 and CDR2 are SGHNT and YENEEA. The CDR3: CASSLVAGANEQFF. The CDR3 DNA follows: TGTGCCAGCAGCCTAGTAGCGGGGGCGAATGAGCAGTTCTTC.

The V and J genes are TRBV6-5 and TRBJ2-7, with 7 positions matching TRBD2. V shed 0 bases and J 0 bases; nucleotides not matched to a gene: 5. The CDR3 sequence is 16 residues long. The germline CDR1 and CDR2 sequences are MNHEY and SVGAGI. CDR3 bases: TGTGCCAGCAGTTACTCCCAGCGGGGTAGCTCCTACGAGCAGTACTTC. This codes for CASSYSQRGSSYEQYF.

Turning to this clonotype: The junction and the germline gene differ at one end; a read error may be behind it. V usage is TRBV7-9 and J usage is TRBJ2-1, with D unclear. This CDR3 spans 16 amino acids. Germline lookup yields CDR1 SEHNR and CDR2 FQNEAQ (reference sequence). Written as DNA, the CDR3 is TGTGCCAGCAGCTTAATCGGCGAGAGCTCCGACAATGAGCAGTTCTTC. Translated, it gives CASSLIGESSDNEQFF.

This clonotype was observed a few times. A junction boundary mismatches the germline segment, possibly from a read error. The chain links TRBV12-3 or TRBV12-4 to TRBJ2-1; a weak D match, TRBD2 (5 bases). This CDR3 comprises 20 residues. Written as DNA, the CDR3 is TGTGCCAGCAGCTCCCTAAGCCTCCGTTGGGGAGAAAGGTCCTACCATGAGCAGTTCTTC. This encodes CASSSLSLRWGERSYHEQFF.

This chain connects TRBV5-1 to TRBJ2-7; the D gene is possibly TRBD1 (5 bases). Germline CDR1 and CDR2: SGHRS and YFSETQ. Trimming shortened V by 2 bases and J by 4 bases, and 10 bases separated the two germline ends. The CDR3 runs 13 residues. The CDR3 region is CASSFEAGYEQYF. In DNA form, the CDR3 reads TGCGCCAGCAGCTTTGAGGCAGGGTACGAGCAGTACTTC.

The chain has TRBV7-2 and TRBJ2-7; 12 bases agree with TRBD2. This CDR3 spans 16 amino acids. Germline V gene data show CDR1 as SGHTA and CDR2 as FQGNSA. With 1 base clipped from V and 6 bases from J, the junction kept 7 bases outside the gene matches. In DNA form, the CDR3 reads TGTGCCAGCAGCTTAGAGGCTAGCGGGAGGGGTCGCGAGCAGTACTTC. This sequence encodes CASSLEASGRGREQYF.

Note on this clonotype: One junction end disagrees with the germline gene, perhaps due to a read error. V usage is TRBV12-3 or TRBV12-4 and J usage is TRBJ1-1; maybe TRBD1 (6 bases). The CDR3 contains 16 residues. The CDR3 here is CAIRLRVSKQGTESFF. The DNA of the CDR3 is TGTGCCATCCGCCTCCGGGTTTCCAAACAGGGCACTGAATCTTTCTTT.

As for this clonotype: As the CDR3 is not closed by the conserved phenylalanine or tryptophan, this likely results from a read error. The chain has TRBV27 and TRBJ2-3; D is uncertain. V dropped 11 bases and J dropped 6 bases, with 9 bases sitting between them. The V gene's germline CDR1 is MNHEY and CDR2 SMNVEV (reference sequence). CDR3 length: 10 residues. CDR3 sequence: CARHGDTQYL. The CDR3 nucleotides are TGTGCCCGTCACGGGGATACGCAGTATTTG.

The chain uses TRBV7-6 and TRBJ2-7, with D uncertain. Germline V gene data show CDR1 as SGHVS and CDR2 as FNYEAQ. Trimming took 1 base from V and 1 from J, leaving 8 bases between them. The CDR3 spans 14 residues. CDR3 nucleotide sequence: TGTGCCAGCAGCTTAGACCCGAGGTCCTACGAGCAGTACTTC. Its protein product is CASSLDPRSYEQYF. The full variable domain, in which reference TRBV7-6 and TRBJ2-7 provide the parts outside the CDR3, is GAGVSQSPRYKVTKRGQDVALRCDPISGHVSLYWYRQALGQGPEFLTYFNYEAQQDKSGLPNDRFSAERPEGSISTLTIQRTEQRDSAMYRCASSLDPRSYEQYFGPGTRLTVT.

This clonotype came up a few times. One base away lies a much larger clone, so this may be a sequencing read error. J is TRBJ2-7 and V is TRBV20-1; unclear D gene. Germline V gene lookup returns CDR1 DFQATT and CDR2 SNEGSKA (reference sequence). The CDR3 is made up of 13 amino acids. DNA of the CDR3: TGCAGTTCTAGTCTGCGGAGTCCCTACGAGCAGTACTTC. Translation: CSSSLRSPYEQYF.

Comments on this clonotype: The CDR3 carries no conserved terminal phenylalanine or tryptophan, so it likely arises from a read error. The chain has TRBV20-1 and TRBJ2-1; unclear D gene. Germline CDR1 DFQATT, CDR2 SNEGSKA (reference sequence). Between the trimmed V and J ends, which lost 6 bases and 2 bases, there was a span of 20 bases. This CDR3 spans 16 amino acids. CDR3 sequence (DNA): TGCAGTGCCCACCCCCACAGCTGGGTGCCCTACAATGAGCAGTTCTTA. It yields the protein CSAHPHSWVPYNEQFL.

A remark on this clonotype: The junction and the germline gene differ at one end; a read error may be behind it. The chain links TRBV19 to TRBJ1-5; 8 bases align to TRBD1. Germline V gives CDR1 LNHDA, CDR2 SQIVND (reference sequence). The CDR3 loop spans 19 amino acids. As DNA, the CDR3 is TGTGCCAGTATTTCCATATATACCGGGACAGGTGAAGACAATCAGCCCCAGCCTTTT. This codes for CASISIYTGTGEDNQPQPF.

This clonotype was found a few times. At one of its ends the junction is not consistent with the germline gene, which may arise from a read error. The chain joins TRBV7-6 to TRBJ2-1; D ambiguous. The CDR3 is 16 residues long. The germline CDR1 and CDR2 sequences are SGHVS and FNYEAQ. The CDR3 spells CASSLLGKSTYNERFF. The CDR3 DNA sequence: TGTGCCAGCAGCTTGTTGGGTAAATCCACCTACAATGAGCGGTTCTTC. The entire variable domain, with the rest obtained from reference TRBV7-6 and TRBJ2-1, is as follows: GAGVSQSPRYKVTKRGQDVALRCDPISGHVSLYWYRQALGQGPEFLTYFNYEAQQDKSGLPNDRFSAERPEGSISTLTIQRTEQRDSAMYRCASSLLGKSTYNERFFGPGTRLTVL.

About this clonotype: This likely comes from a read error, as the CDR3 has no conserved phenylalanine or tryptophan at its end. This sequence joins TRBV12-3 or TRBV12-4 and TRBJ1-1; TRBD1 is a possible D gene (6 bases). The CDR3 extends over 16 amino acids. The CDR3, as DNA: TGTGCAAGCAGCCTCATGTTTTCCAAACAGGGCACTGAAGCTTTCTTG. This codes for CASSLMFSKQGTEAFL.

The chain is built from TRBV11-2 and TRBJ1-2; D gene ambiguous. The CDR3 is 15 amino acids. From germline, CDR1 is SGHAT and CDR2 FQNNGV. V dropped 5 bases and J dropped 4 bases, with 17 bases sitting between them. The CDR3 DNA reads as TGTGCCAGCAGCCACCCCAGGATCTTTAGCTATGGCTACACCTTC. It translates to CASSHPRIFSYGYTF.

About this clonotype itself: Sequence at one end of the junction differs from germline and may be a read error. The V gene is TRBV7-2, the J gene TRBJ2-1; D not certain. CDR3 length: 14 residues. CDR1 SGHTA and CDR2 FQGNSA come from the germline V gene. The CDR3 DNA sequence: TGTGCCAGCAGCTTCTACGGTTCCTACAATGAGCAGTTATTC. It encodes CASSFYGSYNEQLF.

Worth noting for this clonotype: One base away lies a much larger clone, so this may be a sequencing read error. The CDR3 nucleotides are TGCAGTTCTAGAGAGAGCGGGAGTATGTACGAGCAGTACTTC. As protein: CSSRESGSMYEQYF. This chain links TRBV20-1 with TRBJ2-7, with TRBD2 identical over 8 bases. Germline loops: CDR1 DFQATT, CDR2 SNEGSKA (reference sequence). There are 14 residues in the CDR3.

Worth noting for this clonotype: Sequence at one end of the junction differs from germline and may be a read error. The chain couples TRBV7-9 to TRBJ2-1; D is uncertain. Germline CDR1 SEHNR, CDR2 FQNEAQ (reference sequence). This CDR3 has 16 amino acids. The chain's CDR3 is CASSLWRISTYNEQFF. The DNA for the CDR3 is TGTGCCAGCAGCCTGTGGAGAATATCCACCTACAATGAACAGTTCTTC.

Details on this clonotype: A much larger clone sits a single nucleotide away, making a read error possible. The chain employs TRBV7-6 and TRBJ2-1, with D unresolved. Germline V gene sequence: CDR1 SGHVS, CDR2 FNYEAQ. The CDR3 length is 16 residues. Trimming took off 3 bases at V and 15 bases at J, with 27 bases between the two ends. As DNA, the CDR3 is TGTGCCAGCAGCTTGTTGGGAATATCCACCTACAAGGATACGTTCTTC. Its translation is CASSLLGISTYKDTFF.

With respect to this clonotype: The junction does not match germline at one end; this may be a read error. The gene calls are TRBV7-9 and TRBJ1-1; TRBD1 might be the D (6 bases). Germline assignment: CDR1 SEHNR and CDR2 FQNEAQ (reference sequence). This CDR3 is built from 15 residues. The chain's CDR3 is CSISLQLGARTEAFF. CDR3 DNA: TGTTCCATCAGCTTGCAGCTGGGGGCGCGAACAGAAGCATTCTTT.

This clonotype was recorded only once. The junction shows a germline mismatch at one end, possibly a read error. The rearrangement links TRBV27 to TRBJ2-7; D remains ambiguous. Germline-derived CDR1 and CDR2 are MNHEY and SMNVEV (reference sequence). This CDR3 region has 13 residues. The CDR3 bases are TGTGCCAGCTGTTTATCGAATCTTAACGAGCACTACTTC. It translates to CASCLSNLNEHYF.

In this sample, this clonotype turned up a few times. The chain joins TRBV4-2 to TRBJ2-1; D unresolved. The germline gives CDR1 LGHNA, CDR2 YNFKEQ. The CDR3 extends over 15 amino acids. The V and J ends lost 3 bases and 4 bases respectively, with 13 bases between them. CDR3 coding DNA: TGTGCCAGCAGCCAGAGCCAGGAGAAATACAATGAGCAGTTCTTC. Protein sequence: CASSQSQEKYNEQFF.

Worth noting for this clonotype: Here the CDR3 omits its conserved ending phenylalanine or tryptophan, so a read error is the likely source. The CDR3 DNA reads TGTGCCAGCAGCTTTTGGGAGGGCGAGCTGTTTTTG. Its translation: CASSFWEGELFL. V gene TRBV7-3 combines with J gene TRBJ2-2, with 7 bases identical to TRBD2. Germline assignment: CDR1 SGHTA and CDR2 FQGTGA. V shed 3 bases, J shed 11 bases, and the junction held 3 bases outside the gene matches. This CDR3 has 12 amino acids.